A few counts support the clone carrying this T cell receptor (beta chain). What it binds is not known. The CDR3 consists of 17 residues. With 3 bases clipped from V and 8 bases from J, the junction kept 13 bases outside the gene matches. Germline CDR1 and CDR2: ENHRY and SYGVKD. Incorporated into the TCR beta cDNA libraries were unique molecular identifiers, which served to reduce PCR and sequencing biases. Some 500,000 cDNA molecules were obtained per 1 to 10 million input T cells. MiXCR, run by TCRdb on the PCR reads, gives a single entry per CDR3 protein. The sample contains hundreds of thousands of distinct CDR3 sequences, 30% to 40% of which appear only once. The sample originates from a study of post-analysis software for immune sequencing data. Whole-study context: Patients had relapsing-remitting, secondary progressive or progressive-relapsing multiple sclerosis; some lacked subtype. Whole-study findings and limits: Compared with controls, patients had more of about 5 TRBV segments, including TRBV5-6, TRBV5-1 and TRBV20-1. Under F measure analysis, samples from one preparation batch co-clustered strongly. Controls showed significantly higher normalized Chao1 diversity than did multiple sclerosis patients.

The sequence was obtained from a girl aged 2-10 years with multiple sclerosis. Sequencing was carried out using blood. The chain joins TRBV10-3 to TRBJ2-1; 10 nucleotides align to TRBD2. In DNA form, the CDR3 reads TGTGCCATCAGTGAAGCTAGCGGGGGCCTAAGAGGTGATGAGCAGTTCTTC. It specifies CAISEASGGLRGDEQFF.